The count of the clone carrying this T cell receptor (beta chain) is one. Its matching antigen is unknown. The V gene lost 2 bases and the J gene lost 2 bases, with 14 bases spanning the gap. This CDR3 region has 15 residues. The germline V gene encodes CDR1 GTSNPN and CDR2 SVGIG (reference sequence). These data come from a study of shared clonotypes between healthy human individuals. About the study: Donors had three CD4 naive, three CD4 memory, two CD8 naive and one CD8 memory plate apiece. Findings of the study overall: Naive subsets generally exceeded memory subsets in estimated richness. Researchers sampled only blood; tissue repertoires likely differ. Compared with clonotypes that all four donors shared, non-shared clonotypes had lower generation probabilities.

TCRdb's table, derived via immunoSEQ multiplex PCR, lists solely in-frame clones and lacks some. Of roughly 2 million clones detected, approximately 95% appear once; the ten largest clones hold under 0.15%. Sequenced input: naive CD4+ T cells sorted from blood. The subset denotes: CD45RA+ positively selected. The origin of this receptor is a man younger than 35 in good health. The chain joins TRBV30 to TRBJ2-3; possible D gene TRBD2, 6 bases. The CDR3 spells CAWSKNWRDTDTQYF. The CDR3 bases are TGTGCCTGGAGTAAGAACTGGCGGGACACAGATACGCAGTATTTT.